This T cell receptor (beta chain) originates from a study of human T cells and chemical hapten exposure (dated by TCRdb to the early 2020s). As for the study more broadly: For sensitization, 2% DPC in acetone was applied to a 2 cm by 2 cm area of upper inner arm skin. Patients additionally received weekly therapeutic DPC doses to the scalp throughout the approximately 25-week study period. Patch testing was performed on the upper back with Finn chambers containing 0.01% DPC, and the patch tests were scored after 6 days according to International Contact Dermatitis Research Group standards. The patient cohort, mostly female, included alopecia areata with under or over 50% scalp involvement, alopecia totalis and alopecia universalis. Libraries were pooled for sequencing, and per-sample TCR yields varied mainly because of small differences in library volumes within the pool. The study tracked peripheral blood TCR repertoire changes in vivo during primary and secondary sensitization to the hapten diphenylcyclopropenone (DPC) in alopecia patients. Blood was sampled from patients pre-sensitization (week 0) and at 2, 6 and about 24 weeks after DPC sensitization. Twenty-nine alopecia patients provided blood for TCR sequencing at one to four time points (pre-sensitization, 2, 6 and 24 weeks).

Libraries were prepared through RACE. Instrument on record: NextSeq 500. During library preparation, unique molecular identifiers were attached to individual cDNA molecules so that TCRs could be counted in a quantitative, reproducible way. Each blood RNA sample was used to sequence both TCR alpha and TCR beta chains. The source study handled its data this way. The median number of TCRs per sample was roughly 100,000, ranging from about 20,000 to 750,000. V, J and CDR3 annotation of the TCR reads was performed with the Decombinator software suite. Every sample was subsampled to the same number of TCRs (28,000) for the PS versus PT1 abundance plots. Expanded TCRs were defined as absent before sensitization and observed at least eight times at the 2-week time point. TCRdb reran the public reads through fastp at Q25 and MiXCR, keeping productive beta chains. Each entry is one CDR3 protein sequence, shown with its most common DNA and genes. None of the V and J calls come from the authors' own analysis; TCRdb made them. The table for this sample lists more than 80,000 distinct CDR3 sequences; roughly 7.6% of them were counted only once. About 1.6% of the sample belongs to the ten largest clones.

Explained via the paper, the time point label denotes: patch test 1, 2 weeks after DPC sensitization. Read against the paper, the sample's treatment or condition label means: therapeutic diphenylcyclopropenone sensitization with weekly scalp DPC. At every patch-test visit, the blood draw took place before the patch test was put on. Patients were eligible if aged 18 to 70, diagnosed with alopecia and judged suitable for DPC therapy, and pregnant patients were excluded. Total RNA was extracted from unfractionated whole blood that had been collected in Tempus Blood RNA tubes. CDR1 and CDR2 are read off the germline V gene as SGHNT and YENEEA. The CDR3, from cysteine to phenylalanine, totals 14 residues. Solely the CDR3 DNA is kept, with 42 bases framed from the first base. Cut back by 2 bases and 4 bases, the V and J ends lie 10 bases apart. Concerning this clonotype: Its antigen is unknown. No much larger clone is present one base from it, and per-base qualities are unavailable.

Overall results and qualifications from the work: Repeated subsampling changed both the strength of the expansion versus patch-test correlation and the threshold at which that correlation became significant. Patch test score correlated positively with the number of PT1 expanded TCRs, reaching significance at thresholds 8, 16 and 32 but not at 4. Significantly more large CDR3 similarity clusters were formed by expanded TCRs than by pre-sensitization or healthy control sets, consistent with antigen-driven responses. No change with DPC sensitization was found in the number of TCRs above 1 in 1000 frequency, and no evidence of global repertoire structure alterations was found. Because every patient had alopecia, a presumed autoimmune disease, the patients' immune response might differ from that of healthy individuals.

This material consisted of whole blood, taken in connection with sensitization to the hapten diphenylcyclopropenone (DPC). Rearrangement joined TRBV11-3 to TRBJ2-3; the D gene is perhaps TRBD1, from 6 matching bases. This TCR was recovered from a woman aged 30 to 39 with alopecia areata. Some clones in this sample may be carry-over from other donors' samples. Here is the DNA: TGTGCCAGCAGCTTAAACAAGGGGGCAGATACGCAGTATTTT. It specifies CASSLNKGADTQYF.